Shown below are 3 T cell receptor beta chains from a single sample sequenced in a study of blood T cells in healthy people across ages. Using a J-beta primer mix together with a sample-barcoded 5' primer, a second PCR was run for roughly 6 to 11 cycles. TCRdb recomputed calls from the 5' RACE reads with MiXCR, one row per CDR3 protein. The table has around 700,000 distinct CDR3 sequences, approximately 25% seen once. The data also belong to a second study, concerning T cells of mothers and their children.

Input material: blood. These receptors were collected from a boy younger than 18 in good health.

This clonotype has only a few counts. The V and J genes are TRBV6-1 and TRBJ2-7, with D possibly TRBD1 on 6 matching bases. CDR1 and CDR2 (germline): MNHNS, SASEGT. V was pared by 6 bases and J by 3 bases, with 18 bases between. CDR3 size: 15 residues. Here the CDR3 reads CASRTRDTFYYEQYF. The CDR3, as DNA: TGTGCCAGCAGGACCCGGGACACGTTCTACTACGAGCAGTACTTC.

CDR3 protein: CASSFDEGTTYEQYF. In DNA form, the CDR3 reads TGTGCCAGCAGTTTTGATGAGGGAACCACCTACGAGCAGTACTTC. The chain carries TRBV27 and TRBJ2-7; D may be TRBD2 (5 bases). The V end was cut by 3 bases, the J end by 2 bases, with 14 bases between. Germline V gene data show CDR1 as MNHEY and CDR2 as SMNVEV (reference sequence). CDR3 length: 15 residues.

This clonotype has just a few counts. The rearrangement joins TRBV10-3 to TRBJ2-5, with 7 bases lining up with TRBD2. Trimming at V came to 3 bases and at J to 5 bases, leaving 9 bases not matched to a gene. The V gene's germline CDR1 is ENHRY and CDR2 SYGVKD. The CDR3 runs 15 residues. CDR3 nucleotide sequence: TGTGCCATCAGTGAATCCGGACTAGACTCTGAGACCCAGTACTTC. This gives the protein CAISESGLDSETQYF.